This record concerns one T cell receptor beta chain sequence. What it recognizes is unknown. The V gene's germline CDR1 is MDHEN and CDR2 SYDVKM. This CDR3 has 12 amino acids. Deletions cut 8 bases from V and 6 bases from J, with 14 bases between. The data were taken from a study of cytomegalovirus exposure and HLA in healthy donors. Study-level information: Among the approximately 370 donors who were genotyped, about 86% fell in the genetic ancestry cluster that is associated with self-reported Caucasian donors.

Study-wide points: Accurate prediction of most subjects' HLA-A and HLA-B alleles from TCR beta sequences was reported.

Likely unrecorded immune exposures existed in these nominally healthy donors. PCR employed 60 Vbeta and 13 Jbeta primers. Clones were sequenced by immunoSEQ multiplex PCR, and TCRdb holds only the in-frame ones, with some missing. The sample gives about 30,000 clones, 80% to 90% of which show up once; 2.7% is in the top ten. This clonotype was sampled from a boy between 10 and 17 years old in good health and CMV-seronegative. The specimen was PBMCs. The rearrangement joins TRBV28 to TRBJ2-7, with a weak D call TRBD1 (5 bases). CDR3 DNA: TGTGCCAGCGGGCAGGGTTGGTCCGAGCAGTACTTC. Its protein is CASGQGWSEQYF.